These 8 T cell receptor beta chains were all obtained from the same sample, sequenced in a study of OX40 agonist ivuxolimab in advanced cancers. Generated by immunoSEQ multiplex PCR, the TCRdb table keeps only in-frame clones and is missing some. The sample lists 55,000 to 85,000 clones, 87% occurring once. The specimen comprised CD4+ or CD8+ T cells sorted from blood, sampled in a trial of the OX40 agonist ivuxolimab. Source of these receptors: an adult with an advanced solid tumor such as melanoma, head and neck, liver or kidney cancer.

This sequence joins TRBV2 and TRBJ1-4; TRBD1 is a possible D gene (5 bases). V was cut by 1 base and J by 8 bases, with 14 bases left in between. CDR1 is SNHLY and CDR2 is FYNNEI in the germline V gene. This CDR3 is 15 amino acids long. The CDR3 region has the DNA TGTGCCAGCAGTGAAGATTACAGGTCGGGGGAAAAACTGTTTTTT. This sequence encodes CASSEDYRSGEKLFF.

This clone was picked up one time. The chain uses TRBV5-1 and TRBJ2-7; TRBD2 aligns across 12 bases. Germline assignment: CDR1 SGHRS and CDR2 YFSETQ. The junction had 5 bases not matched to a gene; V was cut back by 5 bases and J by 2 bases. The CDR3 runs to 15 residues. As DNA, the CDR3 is TGCGCCAGCAGACCCGGGACTAGCGGGCCCTACGAGCAGTACTTC. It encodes CASRPGTSGPYEQYF.

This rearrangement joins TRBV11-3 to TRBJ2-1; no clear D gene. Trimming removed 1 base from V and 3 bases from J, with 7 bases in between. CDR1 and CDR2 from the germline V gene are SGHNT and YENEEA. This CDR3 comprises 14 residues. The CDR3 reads CASSLGTNYNEQFF. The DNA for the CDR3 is TGTGCCAGCAGCTTAGGGACGAACTACAATGAGCAGTTCTTC.

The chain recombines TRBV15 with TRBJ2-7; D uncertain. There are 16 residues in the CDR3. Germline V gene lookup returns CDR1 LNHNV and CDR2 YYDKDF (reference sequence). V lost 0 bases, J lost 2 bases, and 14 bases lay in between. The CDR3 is CATSRERTYETYEQYF. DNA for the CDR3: TGTGCCACCAGCAGAGAACGGACGTACGAAACCTACGAGCAGTACTTC.

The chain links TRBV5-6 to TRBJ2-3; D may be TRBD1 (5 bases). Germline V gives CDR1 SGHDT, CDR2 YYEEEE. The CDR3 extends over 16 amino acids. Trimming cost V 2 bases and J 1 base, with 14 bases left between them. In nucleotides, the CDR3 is TGTGCCAGCAGCTTCAGGGTCCGCTTTGGCACAGATACGCAGTATTTT. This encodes CASSFRVRFGTDTQYF.

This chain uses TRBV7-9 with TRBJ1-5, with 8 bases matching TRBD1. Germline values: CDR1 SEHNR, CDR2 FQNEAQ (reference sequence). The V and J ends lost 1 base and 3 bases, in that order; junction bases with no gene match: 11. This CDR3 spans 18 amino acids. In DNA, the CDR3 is TGTGCCAGCAGCTTAGTCGGTCGAGACAGGGGCGTCAATCAGCCCCAGCATTTT. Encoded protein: CASSLVGRDRGVNQPQHF.

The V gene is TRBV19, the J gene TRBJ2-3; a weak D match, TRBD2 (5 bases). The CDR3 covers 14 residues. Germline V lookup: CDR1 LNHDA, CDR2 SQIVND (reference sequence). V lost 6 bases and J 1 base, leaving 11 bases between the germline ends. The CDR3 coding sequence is TGTGCCAGTAGAATGCTAGCAGGCACAGATACGCAGTATTTT. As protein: CASRMLAGTDTQYF.

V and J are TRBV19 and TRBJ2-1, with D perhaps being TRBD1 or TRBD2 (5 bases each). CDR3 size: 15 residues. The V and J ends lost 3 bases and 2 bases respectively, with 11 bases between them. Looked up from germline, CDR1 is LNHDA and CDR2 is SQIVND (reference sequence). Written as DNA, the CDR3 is TGTGCCAGTAGTATCGGGCAGGGAGCCTACAATGAGCAGTTCTTC. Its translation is CASSIGQGAYNEQFF.